Each of the 10 T cell receptor beta chains below was sequenced from the same sample in a study of T cells after yellow fever vaccination. One entry per CDR3 protein results from TCRdb running MiXCR on the 5' RACE reads. Of approximately 120,000 distinct CDR3 sequences in the sample, roughly 10% were seen once. Source: CD8+ T cells sorted from PBMCs, taken on the day of the yellow fever booster vaccination. The origin of the receptors is a man aged 18 to 30 who received the YFV17D yellow fever vaccine.

This clonotype was observed a handful of times. This chain uses TRBV30 with TRBJ2-2, with D hard to call. This CDR3 is built from 11 residues. The ends were cut back, 1 base at V and 6 bases at J, with 3 bases in the middle. The V gene's germline CDR1 is GTSNPN and CDR2 SVGIG (reference sequence). In DNA, the CDR3 is TGTGCCTGGAGTGACGCCGGGGAGCTGTTTTTT. It yields the protein CAWSDAGELFF.

V is TRBV27 and J is TRBJ2-1; 7 bases match TRBD2. This CDR3 contains 14 residues. V lost 6 bases and J lost 4; bases outside the gene matches: 6. Germline values: CDR1 MNHEY, CDR2 SMNVEV (reference sequence). CDR3 loop: CASRSSGRYNEQFF. The CDR3 region has the DNA TGTGCCAGCAGGTCTAGCGGTCGTTACAATGAGCAGTTCTTC.

A few counts support this clonotype. The chain carries TRBV5-5 and TRBJ2-7; the D gene is possibly TRBD2 (6 bases). V was clipped by 6 bases and J by 2 bases, with 18 bases between them. The CDR3 covers 15 residues. Germline V gives CDR1 SGHKS, CDR2 YYEKEE (reference sequence). CDR3 DNA: TGTGCCAGCACCCCGTGGGCTGGGAGGACCTACGAGCAGTACTTC. As protein: CASTPWAGRTYEQYF.

The chain links TRBV7-9 to TRBJ2-4; 7 bases line up with TRBD2. The CDR3 is 15 residues long. V was pared by 5 bases and J by 0 bases, with 4 bases of the junction left unmatched. Germline V gene data show CDR1 as SEHNR and CDR2 as FQNEAQ (reference sequence). The CDR3: CASSRDYLAKNIQYF. In nucleotides, the CDR3 is TGTGCCAGCAGCCGGGACTACTTAGCCAAAAACATTCAGTACTTC.

The chain recombines TRBV5-5 with TRBJ1-6, with D possibly matching TRBD1 (6 bases). Deletions cut 4 bases from V and 9 bases from J, with 23 bases between. The CDR3 has 17 amino acids. The germline CDR1 and CDR2 sequences are SGHKS and YYEKEE (reference sequence). The CDR3 coding sequence is TGTGCCAGCAGCCTGACCGACGCGGGAGGGGGGCGTTCACCCCTCCACTTT. It encodes CASSLTDAGGGRSPLHF. The complete variable domain, with remaining parts taken from reference TRBV5-5 and TRBJ1-6, reads DAGVTQSPTHLIKTRGQQVTLRCSPISGHKSVSWYQQVLGQGPQFIFQYYEKEERGRGNFPDRFSARQFPNYSSELNVNALLLGDSALYLCASSLTDAGGGRSPLHFGNGTRLTVT.

The chain links TRBV5-4 to TRBJ1-2, with D hard to call. Per germline, CDR1 SGHNT and CDR2 YYREEE (reference sequence). V lost 5 bases to trimming and J lost 5 bases, with 13 bases between them. The CDR3 extends over 13 amino acids. CDR3 coding DNA: TGTGCCAGCAGGACGAAGGGTGGTTATGGCTACACCTTC. It is translated as CASRTKGGYGYTF. The whole variable domain, filled in from reference TRBV5-4 and TRBJ1-2, reads ETGVTQSPTHLIKTRGQQVTLRCSSQSGHNTVSWYQQALGQGPQFIFQYYREEENGRGNFPPRFSGLQFPNYSSELNVNALELDDSALYLCASRTKGGYGYTFGSGTRLTVV.

This clonotype has just a few counts. CDR3 region: CASSFERGGPDTQYF. The CDR3 region has the DNA TGTGCCAGCAGCTTTGAACGGGGGGGCCCAGATACGCAGTATTTT. The V and J genes are TRBV13 and TRBJ2-3, with 8 positions matching TRBD2. The V segment lost 3 bases and the J segment 4 bases; nucleotides outside the gene matches: 6. CDR3 length: 15 residues. Germline V lookup: CDR1 PRHDT, CDR2 FYEKMQ (reference sequence).

In this sample, this clonotype turned up many times. The V and J genes are TRBV9 and TRBJ2-5; 15 bases are shared with TRBD2. The CDR3 extends over 18 amino acids. Trimming removed 4 bases from V and 4 bases from J; junction bases left unmatched: 11. CDR1 is SGDLS and CDR2 is YYNGEE in the germline V gene. Here the CDR3 DNA reads TGTGCCAGCAGCCACGGGACTAGCGGGGGGTTCTTTGGAGAGACCCAGTACTTC. Its translation: CASSHGTSGGFFGETQYF.

This clonotype was detected a few times. The chain employs TRBV19 and TRBJ1-1, with D unclear. Germline CDR1 is LNHDA and CDR2 is SQIVND (reference sequence). Trimming shortened V by 3 bases and J by 1 base, and 6 bases separated the two germline ends. The CDR3 contains 13 residues. CDR3 region: CASSISQNTEAFF. Here the CDR3 DNA reads TGTGCCAGTAGTATCTCGCAGAACACTGAAGCTTTCTTT.

V gene TRBV30 combines with J gene TRBJ2-2, with 9 bases fitting TRBD1. From germline, CDR1 is GTSNPN and CDR2 SVGIG (reference sequence). CDR3 length equals 16 residues. V dropped 5 bases and J dropped 1; count of bases not matched to a gene: 8. The CDR3 spells CAWRDRAFLNTGELFF. The CDR3 DNA is TGTGCCTGGCGGGACAGGGCGTTCTTGAACACCGGGGAGCTGTTTTTT.